This T cell receptor beta chain stems from a study of cytomegalovirus exposure and HLA in healthy donors. On this clone: No antigen is known for it.

60 Vbeta and 13 Jbeta primers were used in PCR. Clones were read by immunoSEQ multiplex PCR, and TCRdb kept only the in-frame ones, dropping some. The sample has some 150,000 clones; 80% to 90% are singletons. Study-wide results and limits: There were some public TCRs occurring in many donors, but most TCR sequences were rare. V- and J-gene trimming of TCR beta was linked (in a later analysis) to a missense DCLRE1C variant. Analyzed later, association rates of TCRs varied across HLA loci, with DRB1 most and HLA-C fewest. Immune exposure data for these donors was limited to CMV serostatus.

This CDR3 is 13 amino acids long. V was pared by 6 bases and J by 5 bases, with 7 bases of the junction left unmatched. Germline V gene sequence: CDR1 MDHEN, CDR2 SYDVKM. The sequenced sample consisted of PBMCs. The source is a woman between 50 and 59 years old in good health and CMV-seronegative. The chain employs TRBV28 and TRBJ2-7; 7 bases align to TRBD1. The CDR3 bases are TGTGCCAGCAGCCGACAGGGTCTCGACGAGCAGTACTTC. Amino acid sequence: CASSRQGLDEQYF.